These 5 T cell receptor beta chains were all obtained from the same sample, sequenced in a study of CXCR3-negative and CXCR3-positive naive CD8 T cells. UMI labels and 5' RACE were used to prepare the TRB cDNA libraries. TCRdb re-called the 5' RACE reads; every CDR3 protein appears as one record, without DNA. The sample includes more than 50,000 distinct CDR3 sequences. The sample consisted of naive CXCR3- CD8+ T cells from blood. Regarding subset: CD45RO-CCR7+CD27+CD95- naive CD8+ T cells lacking CXCR3 (TNR3-). The receptor set was obtained from a human donor in good health. Some clones in this sample may be carry-over from other donors' samples.

V is TRBV24-1 and J is TRBJ2-1; the D gene TCRdb calls, TRBD1, cannot be checked with no DNA. The CDR3 is 16 residues long. Germline loops: CDR1 KGHDR, CDR2 SFDVKD. CDR3 protein: CATSDLRGPQGSEQFF.

V usage is TRBV14 and J usage is TRBJ2-1. This CDR3 has 17 residues. Germline V gene sequence: CDR1 SGHDN, CDR2 FVKESK. CDR3 sequence: CASSQHLGTGPYNEQFF.

The chain couples TRBV29-1 to TRBJ1-1; no DNA is available, so the TRBD1 call from TCRdb remains unchecked. The CDR3 spans 15 residues. Germline lookup yields CDR1 SQVTM and CDR2 ANQGSEA. The CDR3 region is CSVPGARGKDTEAFF.

V usage is TRBV29-1 and J usage is TRBJ2-3; TCRdb names TRBD2, which stays unverified in the absence of DNA. The CDR3 spans 12 residues. Germline CDR1 reads SQVTM; CDR2 reads ANQGSEA. CDR3 sequence reads: CSVSPYSDTQYF.

V is TRBV6-5 and J is TRBJ1-1. The CDR3 totals 15 residues. The germline gives CDR1 MNHEY, CDR2 SVGAGI. CDR3 amino acids: CASSLLVRGNTEAFF.